These T cell receptor beta chains were read from a single sample in a study of CD8 T cells in ankylosing spondylitis. TCRdb itself ran the 5' RACE reads through MiXCR, one entry per CDR3 protein. The sample yields more than 600,000 distinct CDR3 sequences, 15% to 20% seen once. The sample was blood, either unsorted or a sorted T cell fraction (not recorded which). These receptors all stem from a male donor with ankylosing spondylitis. CDR3s include the opening cysteine and the closing phenylalanine or tryptophan. Each record gives: V gene, J gene, D gene, CDR3 length, clone size, CDR3 protein, CDR3 DNA. A D gene is named only where the DNA matches it firmly. The size field is filled for only some rows; it gives once, few, many or a size class.

>TRBV12-3/TRBV12-4|TRBJ2-2|TRBD2|15|few
CASSSGGTATGELFF
TGTGCCAGCAGCTCGGGGGGGACGGCGACCGGGGAGCTGTTTTTT
>TRBV4-1|TRBJ2-1|NA|17|NA
CASSQPPRGGPYNEQFF
TGCGCCAGCAGCCAGCCGCCCAGGGGGGGTCCTTACAATGAGCAGTTCTTC
>TRBV6-2/TRBV6-3|TRBJ2-3|NA|15|NA
CASSLDQTYTDTQYF
TGTGCCAGCAGCCTTGACCAAACCTACACAGATACGCAGTATTTT
>TRBV6-1|TRBJ1-5|NA|14|NA
CASSETREPQPQHF
TGTGCCAGCAGTGAAACCCGCGAGCCCCAGCCCCAGCATTTT
>TRBV18|TRBJ1-6|TRBD1|17|NA
CASSPGQGALPNSPLHF
TGTGCCAGCTCACCGGGCCAGGGGGCGCTCCCTAATTCACCCCTCCACTTT
>TRBV5-6|TRBJ2-1|TRBD2|16|few
CASSFPTSGEHNEQFF
TGTGCCAGCAGCTTCCCTACTAGCGGGGAACACAATGAGCAGTTCTTC
>TRBV6-2/TRBV6-3|TRBJ1-2|NA|13|NA
CATTDGTNYGYTF
TGTGCCACGACGGACGGAACTAACTATGGCTACACCTTC
>TRBV20-1|TRBJ2-7|NA|13|few
CSARDHFHYEQYF
TGCAGTGCTAGGGACCACTTCCACTACGAGCAGTACTTC
>TRBV12-3/TRBV12-4|TRBJ1-1|NA|14|many
CASSPQAVNTEAFF
TGTGCCAGCAGTCCCCAGGCTGTTAACACTGAAGCTTTCTTT
>TRBV15|TRBJ2-5|NA|17|NA
CATSSTLGPQFQETQYF
TGTGCCACCAGCAGCACTCTTGGACCACAGTTCCAAGAGACCCAGTACTTC
>TRBV12-3/TRBV12-4|TRBJ1-6|NA|12|few
CASRLQDSPLHF
TGTGCCAGCAGATTACAGGATTCACCCCTCCACTTT
>TRBV4-3|TRBJ1-4|NA|18|few
CASSQDLAGVTTNEKLFF
TGCGCCAGCAGCCAAGATCTGGCAGGGGTGACAACTAATGAAAAACTGTTTTTT
>TRBV6-5|TRBJ1-2|NA|17|NA
CASSNPGAGFSYYGYTF
TGTGCCAGCAGTAACCCCGGGGCAGGGTTTAGTTACTATGGCTACACCTTC
>TRBV7-2|TRBJ1-1|NA|15|few
CASSKGQMSNTEAFF
TGTGCCAGCAGTAAAGGACAGATGTCGAACACTGAAGCTTTCTTT
>TRBV29-1|TRBJ2-7|NA|14|few
CSVVWTGLNYEQYF
TGCAGCGTCGTGTGGACAGGACTAAACTACGAGCAGTACTTC
>TRBV10-3|TRBJ1-2|NA|13|NA
CAISGPTGAGYTF
TGTGCCATCAGTGGCCCCACAGGTGCAGGCTACACCTTC
>TRBV4-2|TRBJ2-4|NA|16|few
CASSQESGPAKNIQYF
TGTGCCAGCAGCCAAGAGTCCGGCCCAGCCAAAAACATTCAGTACTTC
>TRBV20-1|TRBJ2-5|NA|17|few
CSARPPGGQGAAETQYF
TGCAGTGCTAGACCCCCCGGGGGGCAGGGGGCTGCAGAGACCCAGTACTTC
>TRBV12-3/TRBV12-4|TRBJ1-2|NA|12|many
CASSLQSYGYTF
TGTGCCAGCAGTCTACAGAGCTATGGCTACACCTTC
>TRBV4-2|TRBJ1-1|TRBD1|14|NA
CASSQVRGLTEAFF
TGTGCCAGCAGCCAAGTCAGGGGGTTGACTGAAGCTTTCTTT
>TRBV5-6|TRBJ1-6|NA|15|NA
CASSVRFRPDSPLHF
TGTGCCAGCAGCGTCAGGTTCCGACCGGATTCACCCCTCCACTTT
>TRBV27|TRBJ1-5|NA|14|NA
CASSSAGNNQPQHF
TGTGCCAGCAGTTCAGCGGGGAACAATCAGCCCCAGCATTTT
>TRBV20-1|TRBJ1-5|TRBD1|13|NA
CSVPGGFNQPQHF
TGCAGTGTCCCAGGGGGGTTCAATCAGCCCCAGCATTTT
>TRBV10-3|TRBJ1-2|NA|16|few
CAISENGLSANYGYTF
TGTGCCATCAGCGAAAACGGACTGAGTGCTAACTATGGCTACACCTTC
>TRBV7-3|TRBJ2-2|NA|15|NA
CASSPAVPPTGELFF
TGTGCCAGCAGCCCGGCAGTTCCGCCCACCGGGGAGCTGTTTTTT
>TRBV18|TRBJ2-3|NA|15|few
CASSPQRGGADTQYF
TGTGCCAGCTCACCTCAGCGAGGGGGTGCAGATACGCAGTATTTT
>TRBV13|TRBJ2-3|NA|14|few
CASSEVLRADTQYF
TGTGCCAGCAGTGAGGTATTGAGGGCAGATACGCAGTATTTT
>TRBV7-9|TRBJ2-1|NA|12|few
CASSPGLHEQFF
TGTGCCAGCAGCCCGGGACTCCATGAGCAGTTCTTC
>TRBV12-3/TRBV12-4|TRBJ2-2|NA|15|NA
CASSLEVAGTGELFF
TGTGCCAGCAGTTTGGAGGTAGCCGGCACCGGGGAGCTGTTTTTT
>TRBV30|TRBJ1-2|NA|12|few
CAWSVGTYGYTF
TGTGCCTGGAGTGTAGGGACCTATGGCTACACCTTC
>TRBV12-3/TRBV12-4|TRBJ2-7|TRBD2|17|NA
CASSLKHGGTGSYEQYF
TGTGCCAGCAGTTTAAAACACGGGGGGACCGGATCCTACGAGCAGTACTTC
>TRBV7-9|TRBJ2-7|TRBD1|16|NA
CASSPIDRALNYEQYF
TGTGCCAGCAGCCCTATAGACAGGGCCCTCAACTACGAGCAGTACTTC
>TRBV7-2|TRBJ1-2|TRBD1|14|few
CASSFGTGGGGYTF
TGTGCCAGCAGCTTTGGGACAGGGGGTGGTGGCTACACCTTC
>TRBV12-3/TRBV12-4|TRBJ1-2|NA|12|few
CASSPGPWGYTF
TGTGCCAGCAGTCCGGGCCCCTGGGGCTACACCTTC
>TRBV5-5|TRBJ2-1|TRBD2|15|few
CASSPGLAVNNEQFF
TGTGCCAGCAGCCCCGGACTAGCGGTAAACAATGAGCAGTTCTTC
>TRBV6-2/TRBV6-3|TRBJ2-5|TRBD1|14|NA
CASTPRTGEGTQYF
TGTGCCAGCACCCCTCGGACAGGAGAAGGGACCCAGTACTTC
>TRBV4-1|TRBJ2-7|NA|15|NA
CASSQARAESYEQYF
TGCGCCAGCAGCCAAGCTCGGGCAGAGAGCTACGAGCAGTACTTC
>TRBV25-1|TRBJ2-7|TRBD1|13|few
CATRRDSSYEQYF
TGTGCCACTAGACGGGACAGTTCCTACGAGCAGTACTTC
>TRBV20-1|TRBJ2-7|NA|15|few
CSARPGTLKGYEQYF
TGCAGTGCTAGACCCGGGACACTAAAGGGCTACGAGCAGTACTTC
>TRBV15|TRBJ2-5|TRBD2|15|NA
CATSRPGTSRETQYF
TGTGCCACCAGCAGGCCTGGGACTAGTAGGGAGACCCAGTACTTC
>TRBV18|TRBJ2-6|TRBD1|18|NA
CASSYAGTGGSGANVLTF
TGTGCCAGCTCATACGCCGGGACAGGGGGCTCTGGGGCCAACGTCCTGACTTTC
>TRBV6-5|TRBJ1-1|NA|14|NA
CASSFGSMNTEAFF
TGTGCCAGCAGTTTTGGCAGCATGAACACTGAAGCTTTCTTT
>TRBV12-3/TRBV12-4|TRBJ1-2|NA|12|NA
CASRRNLGGYTF
TGTGCCAGCAGAAGGAATTTGGGAGGCTACACCTTC
>TRBV5-6|TRBJ1-1|NA|15|few
CASSLRRTRSTEAFF
TGTGCCAGCAGCTTGAGGAGAACGAGGAGCACTGAAGCTTTCTTT
>TRBV19|TRBJ2-2|TRBD1|15|NA
CASSTGQGWYGELFF
TGTGCCAGTAGTACCGGACAGGGATGGTACGGGGAGCTGTTTTTT